The next 24 T cell receptor beta chains were all read from a single sample in a study of blood T cell repertoires in COVID-19. Method: immunoSEQ multiplex PCR; TCRdb's copy keeps in-frame clones and lacks some. Here the sample spans under 350,000 clones, 85% being singletons. Sequenced: peripheral blood. Every receptor here comes from a human donor in a cohort sampled during active COVID-19.

Only one count was recorded for this clone. V gene TRBV25-1 combines with J gene TRBJ1-1; D gene unclear. Trimming removed 3 bases from V and 9 bases from J, with 8 bases in between. Germline V lookup: CDR1 MGHDK, CDR2 SYGVNS. The CDR3 is 11 residues long. The CDR3 region is CASSEGVKAFF. In nucleotides, the CDR3 is TGTGCCAGCAGTGAGGGCGTCAAAGCTTTCTTT.

The rearrangement joins TRBV9 to TRBJ2-2; weak D call: TRBD1 (5 bases). The CDR3 extends over 15 amino acids. Germline V lookup: CDR1 SGDLS, CDR2 YYNGEE. V lost 1 base, J lost 2 bases, and 9 bases lay in between. The CDR3 reads CASSVFGHNTGELFF. The CDR3 nucleotides read TGTGCCAGCAGCGTATTCGGACACAACACCGGGGAGCTGTTTTTT.

The genes are TRBV30 and TRBJ2-5; D ambiguous. The CDR3 covers 12 residues. Germline assignment: CDR1 GTSNPN and CDR2 SVGIG (reference sequence). V lost 0 bases, J lost 4 bases, and 6 bases lay in between. CDR3 sequence (DNA): TGTGCCTGGAGTGTACAGATAGAGACCCAGTACTTC. As protein: CAWSVQIETQYF.

CDR3 sequence: CATSDISGGASTDTQYF. The CDR3 bases are TGTGCCACCAGTGACATTAGCGGGGGGGCCTCGACAGATACGCAGTATTTT. This chain joins TRBV24-1 and TRBJ2-3; TRBD2 aligns across 11 bases. V gave up 4 bases and J gave up 3 bases; unmatched junction bases: 8. Looked up from germline, CDR1 is KGHDR and CDR2 is SFDVKD. This CDR3 contains 17 residues.

The chain has TRBV19 and TRBJ1-1; 8 bases fit TRBD1. Looked up from germline, CDR1 is LNHDA and CDR2 is SQIVND (reference sequence). This CDR3 region has 14 residues. Losses at the gene ends were 6 bases for V and 1 base for J; bases not matched to a gene: 4. CDR3 nucleotides: TGTGCCAGTAGGACAGGGGTCGCGAACACTGAAGCTTTCTTT. Encoded protein: CASRTGVANTEAFF.

The chain combines TRBV29-1 with TRBJ1-6; the D is unclear. The length of the CDR3 is 13 residues. CDR1 is SQVTM, CDR2 ANQGSEA, per germline. V lost 4 bases, J lost 4 bases, and 8 bases lay in between. The CDR3 loop is CSVAQQYNSPLHF. In nucleotides, the CDR3 is TGCAGCGTTGCCCAACAGTATAATTCACCCCTCCACTTT.

The rearrangement joins TRBV9 to TRBJ1-1; perhaps TRBD1 as D (5 bases). V dropped 3 bases and J dropped 5 bases, with 17 bases sitting between them. This CDR3 is 15 amino acids long. Per germline, CDR1 SGDLS and CDR2 YYNGEE. CDR3 sequence reads: CASSARGRGRTEAFF. DNA for the CDR3: TGTGCCAGCAGCGCGCGTGGGAGGGGACGGACTGAAGCTTTCTTT.

V usage is TRBV3-1 (or the pseudogene TRBV3-2) and J usage is TRBJ1-1; D unresolved. Per germline, CDR1 LGHDT and CDR2 YNNKEL (reference sequence). The CDR3 covers 14 residues. V lost 1 base to trimming and J lost 1 base, with 7 bases between them. The CDR3 loop reads CASSQGWANTEAFF. The CDR3 bases are TGTGCCAGCAGCCAAGGCTGGGCGAACACTGAAGCTTTCTTT.

V usage is TRBV5-1 and J usage is TRBJ2-5, with 9 bases lining up with TRBD2. This CDR3 comprises 15 residues. Germline CDR1 SGHRS, CDR2 YFSETQ. Unmatched junction bases numbered 11, after V lost 6 bases and J lost 5 bases. Here the CDR3 reads CASTPQGGGAETQYF. The CDR3 DNA reads as TGCGCCAGCACCCCACAGGGCGGGGGGGCCGAGACCCAGTACTTC.

The gene calls are TRBV9 and TRBJ1-3, with D possibly matching TRBD1 (6 bases). Germline loops: CDR1 SGDLS, CDR2 YYNGEE. The CDR3 is 15 residues long. Trimming cost V 4 bases and J 0 bases, with 11 bases left between them. The CDR3 loop is CASSLGGGSGNTIYF. CDR3 coding DNA: TGTGCCAGCAGCTTGGGAGGGGGCTCTGGAAACACCATATATTTT.

The genes are TRBV6-5 and TRBJ1-4, with 8 bases fitting TRBD1. V lost 8 bases to trimming and J lost 3 bases; unmatched junction nucleotides: 5. The CDR3 consists of 14 residues. Germline V gives CDR1 MNHEY, CDR2 SVGAGI. The CDR3 sequence is CASREQGANEKLFF. In nucleotides, the CDR3 is TGTGCCAGCCGCGAACAGGGGGCTAATGAAAAACTGTTTTTT.

The V gene is TRBV29-1, the J gene TRBJ2-4; the D gene is possibly TRBD2 (6 bases). This CDR3 comprises 11 residues. Germline V gene sequence: CDR1 SQVTM, CDR2 ANQGSEA. V lost 7 bases and J 8 bases, leaving 12 bases between the germline ends. The CDR3 coding sequence is TGCAGCGCTGGGACTGGCGACATTCAGTACTTC. It translates to CSAGTGDIQYF.

The CDR3 loop is CAISQANTEAFF. The CDR3 nucleotides are TGTGCCATCAGTCAGGCGAACACTGAAGCTTTCTTT. The chain uses TRBV10-3 and TRBJ1-1, with D unclear. Germline V gives CDR1 ENHRY, CDR2 SYGVKD. Trimming removed 5 bases at V and 1 base at J, with 5 bases between. CDR3 length equals 12 residues.

This clone was seen only once. The V call is TRBV4-2, the J call TRBJ2-2; maybe TRBD1 (6 bases). The CDR3 sequence is 16 residues long. V was trimmed by 4 bases and J by 3 bases, leaving 15 bases between them. The V gene's germline CDR1 is LGHNA and CDR2 YNFKEQ. As DNA, the CDR3 is TGTGCCAGCAGCCCCCCCACAGGGTCCTACACCGGGGAGCTGTTTTTT. Its protein is CASSPPTGSYTGELFF.

The rearrangement uses TRBV25-1 and TRBJ1-2; no firm D call. The CDR3 extends over 14 amino acids. With 10 bases removed from V and 2 bases from J, the gap between germline ends came to 17 bases. Germline CDR1 is MGHDK and CDR2 is SYGVNS. The CDR3 reads CATHRTGENYGYTF. CDR3 DNA: TGTGCCACCCACAGAACCGGGGAGAACTATGGCTACACCTTC.

This sequence joins TRBV5-4 and TRBJ2-1, with 15 bases aligning to TRBD2. Per the germline V gene, CDR1 is SGHNT and CDR2 is YYREEE (reference sequence). The CDR3 is 20 residues long. After removal of 4 bases from V and 4 bases from J, the junction contained 15 bases not matched to a gene. In DNA, the CDR3 is TGTGCCAGCAGCCCTCCCGGGACTAGCGGGGGGACAACGATTTACAATGAGCAGTTCTTC. It codes for CASSPPGTSGGTTIYNEQFF.

This clone was counted a few times. The chain is built from TRBV27 and TRBJ1-5; D uncertain. CDR1 and CDR2 (germline): MNHEY, SMNVEV (reference sequence). V was pared by 1 base and J by 4 bases, with 11 bases between. CDR3 length: 15 residues. As DNA, the CDR3 is TGTGCCAGCAGTTTATTGCGGGGAATGAATCAGCCCCAGCATTTT. Amino acids: CASSLLRGMNQPQHF.

This clone has just a few counts. CDR3 sequence: CASSLDPAAEAFF. CDR3 nucleotides: TGTGCCAGCAGTTTAGACCCAGCGGCTGAAGCTTTCTTT. The chain uses TRBV27 and TRBJ1-1; no reliable D call. The CDR3 length is 13 residues. The germline V gene has CDR1 MNHEY and CDR2 SMNVEV (reference sequence). Deletions cut 2 bases from V and 6 bases from J, with 10 bases between.

The chain combines TRBV4-1 with TRBJ1-2; 9 bases map to TRBD1. This CDR3 region has 15 residues. Germline CDR1 and CDR2: MGHRA and YSYEKL. After removal of 3 bases from V and 7 bases from J, the junction contained 9 bases not matched to a gene. CDR3 sequence: CASSHGQGKRTGYTF. Here the CDR3 DNA reads TGCGCCAGCAGCCACGGACAGGGGAAGAGGACTGGCTACACCTTC.

The chain uses TRBV2 and TRBJ1-2; TRBD1 agrees at 7 bases. The CDR3 is 14 amino acids. Germline V CDR1 and CDR2: SNHLY, FYNNEI. V dropped 9 bases and J dropped 6; count of bases not matched to a gene: 13. The CDR3 here is CARTTGTDLNGYTF. The CDR3 DNA sequence: TGTGCCAGGACGACCGGGACAGATTTAAATGGCTACACCTTC.

This rearrangement joins TRBV5-5 to TRBJ1-2, with D tentatively TRBD1 (6 bases). The germline V gene encodes CDR1 SGHKS and CDR2 YYEKEE (reference sequence). This CDR3 has 15 amino acids. The germline V and J ends were trimmed by 4 bases and 2 bases, with 15 bases remaining between them. The CDR3 region has the DNA TGTGCCAGCAGCCCCTCACAGGGAAGCAACTATGGCTACACCTTC. This translates into CASSPSQGSNYGYTF.

As for this clone: Other DNA sequences from this sample encode an identical CDR3 as well. The genes are TRBV5-1 and TRBJ2-3; D perhaps matches TRBD2 (5 bases). CDR1 and CDR2 from the germline V gene are SGHRS and YFSETQ. V was cut by 2 bases and J by 1 base, with 5 bases left in between. The CDR3 totals 13 residues. CDR3 DNA: TGCGCCAGCAGCTTAGCGGGCACAGATACGCAGTATTTT. Encoded protein: CASSLAGTDTQYF.

The V call is TRBV12-5, the J call TRBJ2-7, with 10 bases lining up with TRBD1. The germline CDR1 and CDR2 sequences are LGHNT and FRNRAP. Trimming removed 0 bases from V and 4 bases from J; junction bases left unmatched: 6. The CDR3 loop spans 16 amino acids. The CDR3 DNA reads TGTGCTAGTGGTTTGGTCTTGGGGGACAGGGGTTACGAGCAGTACTTC. It is translated as CASGLVLGDRGYEQYF.

The chain combines TRBV6-2 or TRBV6-3 with TRBJ2-7; D gene ambiguous. This CDR3 comprises 12 residues. The germline V and J ends were trimmed by 6 bases and 0 bases, with 6 bases remaining between them. Per the germline V gene, CDR1 is MNHEY and CDR2 is SVGEGT. In DNA form, the CDR3 reads TGTGCCAGCAGCCGGAGCTCCTACGAGCAGTACTTC. Translation: CASSRSSYEQYF.